This T cell receptor beta chain was found in a study of CD8 T cells in ankylosing spondylitis. Overall study results and limits: The authors reported significant enrichment of disease-linked clones in matched ankylosing spondylitis synovial fluid. Some of the motif variants had earlier been found in reactive arthritis patients' fluid and blood. There was a TCR beta motif, made of several highly homologous variants, that appeared characteristic of ankylosing spondylitis blood.

Quantitative molecular-barcoded 5'-RACE generated the TCR beta libraries. MiXCR was run by TCRdb on the 5' RACE reads, yielding one entry per CDR3 protein. The sample has approximately 150,000 distinct CDR3 sequences; approximately 9% are singletons. This clonotype was detected a few times. Its specificity is unknown. The CDR3 is 16 amino acids. Trimming removed 6 bases from V and 1 base from J, with 13 bases in between. Germline CDR1 MDHEN, CDR2 SYDVKM. The sample comprised blood, either unsorted or a sorted T cell fraction (not recorded which). The TCR was taken from a female donor with ankylosing spondylitis or in good health (not recorded which). The gene calls are TRBV28 and TRBJ2-6; D possibly corresponds to TRBD1 (6 bases). The CDR3 DNA follows: TGTGCCAGCAGCCCAAGAGGGGGATCTGGGGCCAACGTCCTGACTTTC. Its translation is CASSPRGGSGANVLTF.